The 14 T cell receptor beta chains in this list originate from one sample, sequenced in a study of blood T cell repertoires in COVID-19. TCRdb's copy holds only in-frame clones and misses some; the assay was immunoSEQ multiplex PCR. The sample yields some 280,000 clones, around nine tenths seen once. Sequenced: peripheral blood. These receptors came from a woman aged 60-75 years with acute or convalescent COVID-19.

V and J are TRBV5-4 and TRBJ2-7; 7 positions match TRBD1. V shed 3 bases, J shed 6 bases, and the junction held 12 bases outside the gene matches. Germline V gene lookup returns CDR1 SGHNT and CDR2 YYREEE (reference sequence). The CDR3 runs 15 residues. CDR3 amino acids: CASSSDRASFIEQYF. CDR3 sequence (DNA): TGTGCCAGCAGCTCCGACAGGGCTTCTTTCATCGAGCAGTACTTC. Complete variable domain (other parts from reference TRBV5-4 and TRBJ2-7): ETGVTQSPTHLIKTRGQQVTLRCSSQSGHNTVSWYQQALGQGPQFIFQYYREEENGRGNFPPRFSGLQFPNYSSELNVNALELDDSALYLCASSSDRASFIEQYFGPGTRLTVT.

This CDR3 reads CASSPGVAQNTEAFF. DNA of the CDR3: TGTGCCAGCAGCCCCGGAGTAGCTCAGAACACTGAAGCTTTCTTT. The V call is TRBV7-9, the J call TRBJ1-1; D is uncertain. CDR1 and CDR2 from the germline V gene are SEHNR and FQNEAQ (reference sequence). The length of the CDR3 is 15 residues. V was clipped by 5 bases and J by 1 base, with 14 bases between them.

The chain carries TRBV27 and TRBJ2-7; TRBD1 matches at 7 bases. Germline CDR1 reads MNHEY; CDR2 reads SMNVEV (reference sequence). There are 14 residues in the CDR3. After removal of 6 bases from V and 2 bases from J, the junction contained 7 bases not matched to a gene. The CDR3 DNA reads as TGTGCCAGCAGCGTACAGGGGCCGGCCTACGAGCAGTACTTC. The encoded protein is CASSVQGPAYEQYF.

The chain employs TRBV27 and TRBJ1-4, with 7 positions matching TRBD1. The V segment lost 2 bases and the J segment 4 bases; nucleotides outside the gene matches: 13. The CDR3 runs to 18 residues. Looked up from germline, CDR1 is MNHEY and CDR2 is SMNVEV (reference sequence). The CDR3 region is CASSLRSNPGQSNEKLFF. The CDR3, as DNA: TGTGCCAGCAGTTTACGATCAAATCCGGGACAGAGTAATGAAAAACTGTTTTTT.

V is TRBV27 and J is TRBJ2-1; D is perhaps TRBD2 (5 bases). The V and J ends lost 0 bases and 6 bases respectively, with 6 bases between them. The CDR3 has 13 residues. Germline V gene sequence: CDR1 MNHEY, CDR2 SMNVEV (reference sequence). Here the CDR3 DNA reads TGTGCCAGCAGTTTATCTAGCGTCAATGAGCAGTTCTTC. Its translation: CASSLSSVNEQFF.

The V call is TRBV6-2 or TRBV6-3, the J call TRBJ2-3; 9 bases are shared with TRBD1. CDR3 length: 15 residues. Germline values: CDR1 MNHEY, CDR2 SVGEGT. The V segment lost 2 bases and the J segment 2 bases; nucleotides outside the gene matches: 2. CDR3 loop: CASSYGDRDTDTQYF. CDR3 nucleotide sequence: TGTGCCAGCAGTTACGGGGACAGGGACACAGATACGCAGTATTTT.

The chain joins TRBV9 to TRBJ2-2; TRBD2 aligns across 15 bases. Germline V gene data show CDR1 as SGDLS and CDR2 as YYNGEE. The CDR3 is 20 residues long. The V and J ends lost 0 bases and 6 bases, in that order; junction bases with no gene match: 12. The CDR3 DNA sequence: TGTGCCAGCAGCGTAGTTAGTCTTGGACTAGCGGGAGGGCCAGCCGGGGAGCTGTTTTTT. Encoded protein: CASSVVSLGLAGGPAGELFF.

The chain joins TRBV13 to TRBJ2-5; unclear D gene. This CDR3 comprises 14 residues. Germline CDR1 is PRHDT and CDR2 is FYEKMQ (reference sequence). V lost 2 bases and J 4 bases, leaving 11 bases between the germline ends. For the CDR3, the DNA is TGTGCCAGCAGCTTAACATTCACGGGAGAGACCCAGTACTTC. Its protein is CASSLTFTGETQYF.

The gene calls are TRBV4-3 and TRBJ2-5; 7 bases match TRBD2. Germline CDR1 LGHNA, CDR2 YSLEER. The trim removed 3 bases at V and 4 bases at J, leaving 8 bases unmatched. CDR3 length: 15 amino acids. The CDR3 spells CASSQGTSGGETQYF. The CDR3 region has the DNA TGCGCCAGCAGCCAGGGGACCTCGGGGGGAGAGACCCAGTACTTC.

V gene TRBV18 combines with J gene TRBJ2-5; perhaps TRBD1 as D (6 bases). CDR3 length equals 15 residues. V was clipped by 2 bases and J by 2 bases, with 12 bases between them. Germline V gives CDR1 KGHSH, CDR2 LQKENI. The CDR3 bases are TGTGCCAGCTCACCAATAGGGGGTCGTCAAGAGACCCAGTACTTC. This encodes CASSPIGGRQETQYF. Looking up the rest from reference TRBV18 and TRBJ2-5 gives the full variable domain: NAGVMQNPRHLVRRRGQEARLRCSPMKGHSHVYWYRQLPEEGLKFMVYLQKENIIDESGMPKERFSAEFPKEGPSILRIQQVVRGDSAAYFCASSPIGGRQETQYFGPGTRLLVL.

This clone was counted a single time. In DNA, the CDR3 is TGTGCCAGCTCACCACCCAACGGGGGCTACACCTTC. This codes for CASSPPNGGYTF. The chain couples TRBV18 to TRBJ1-2; D is unresolved. CDR1 KGHSH and CDR2 LQKENI come from the germline V gene. With 0 bases removed from V and 8 bases from J, the gap between germline ends came to 7 bases. The CDR3 runs to 12 residues.

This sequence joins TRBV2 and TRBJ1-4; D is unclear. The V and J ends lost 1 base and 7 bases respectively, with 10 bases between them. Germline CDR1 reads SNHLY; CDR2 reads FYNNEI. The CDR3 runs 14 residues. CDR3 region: CASSEGQAIEKLFF. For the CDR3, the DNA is TGTGCCAGCAGTGAAGGGCAGGCTATTGAAAAACTGTTTTTT. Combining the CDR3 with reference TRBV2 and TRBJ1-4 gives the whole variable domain EPEVTQTPSHQVTQMGQEVILRCVPISNHLYFYWYRQILGQKVEFLVSFYNNEISEKSEIFDDQFSVERPDGSNFTLKIRSTKLEDSAMYFCASSEGQAIEKLFFGSGTQLSVL.

The CDR3, as DNA: TGTGCCAGCAGGCCGGGACAGTACGAGCAGTACTTC. Protein sequence: CASRPGQYEQYF. The V and J genes are TRBV12-3 or TRBV12-4 and TRBJ2-7, with TRBD1 matching 7 bases. V lost 6 bases to trimming and J lost 4 bases; unmatched junction nucleotides: 3. This CDR3 comprises 12 residues.

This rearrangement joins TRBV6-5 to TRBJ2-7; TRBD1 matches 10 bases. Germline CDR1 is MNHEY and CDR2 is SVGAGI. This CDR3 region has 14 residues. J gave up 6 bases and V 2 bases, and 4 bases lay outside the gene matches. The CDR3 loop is CASSYRDRGSEQYF. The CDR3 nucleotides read TGTGCCAGCAGTTACCGGGACAGGGGAAGCGAGCAGTACTTC.